The 10 T cell receptor beta chains given below trace back to one sample, sequenced in a study of cytomegalovirus exposure and HLA in healthy donors (dated by TCRdb to about 2017). The protocol used for the library was the immunoSEQ multiplex PCR assay. For the multiplex PCR, a mixture combining 60 forward primers for TCR Vbeta segments and 13 reverse primers for TCR Jbeta segments was used. TCRdb retrieved this table from immuneACCESS and kept in-frame rearrangements only. Not all clones are present; in checked studies, unresolved V genes account for under half, and no reason is known for the remainder. The sample table holds under 250,000 clones, of which 82% were seen once. Of the sample, approximately 6.5% falls within the top ten clones. The sample taken for sequencing was PBMCs. These receptors originate from a man in his forties in good health and CMV-seropositive.

This clone was seen a handful of times. This rearrangement joins TRBV2 to TRBJ1-5; 7 positions match TRBD1. This CDR3 spans 15 amino acids. From germline, CDR1 is SNHLY and CDR2 FYNNEI. V was pared by 6 bases and J by 0 bases, with 5 bases of the junction left unmatched. The CDR3 here is CASRIGTASNQPQHF. CDR3 bases: TGTGCCAGCAGGATTGGGACAGCTAGCAATCAGCCCCAGCATTTT.

The chain combines TRBV9 with TRBJ2-1; 10 nucleotides line up with TRBD2. CDR3 size: 16 residues. The V and J ends lost 4 bases and 4 bases, in that order; junction bases with no gene match: 8. The germline gives CDR1 SGDLS, CDR2 YYNGEE. DNA of the CDR3: TGTGCCAGCAGCCCTAGCGGGAGACTTGGATACAATGAGCAGTTCTTC. It specifies CASSPSGRLGYNEQFF.

The chain combines TRBV2 with TRBJ1-5, with 9 nucleotides matching TRBD1. The CDR3 extends over 14 amino acids. Germline V gives CDR1 SNHLY, CDR2 FYNNEI. Trimming cost V 7 bases and J 6 bases; bases outside gene matches: 7. The DNA for the CDR3 is TGTGCCAGCAATCGACAGGGGGTAGGTCAGCCCCAGCATTTT. Its translation is CASNRQGVGQPQHF.

The V call is TRBV11-2, the J call TRBJ2-5; D is perhaps TRBD2 (6 bases). This CDR3 contains 14 residues. Germline CDR1 reads SGHAT; CDR2 reads FQNNGV. V lost 0 bases, J lost 5 bases, and 10 bases lay in between. The CDR3 DNA reads as TGTGCCAGCAGCTTAGACCCAGGAGGGGAGACCCAGTACTTC. Translation: CASSLDPGGETQYF.

DNA for the CDR3: TGCAGCGTGGTGACTGTGATGAACACTGAAGCTTTCTTT. As protein: CSVVTVMNTEAFF. V and J are TRBV29-1 and TRBJ1-1; D unclear. Looked up from germline, CDR1 is SQVTM and CDR2 is ANQGSEA. Trimming pared 6 bases from V and 0 bases from J, leaving 11 bases between. CDR3 length: 13 amino acids.

The rearrangement links TRBV7-6 to TRBJ2-7; 8 positions match TRBD2. The CDR3 spans 14 residues. Germline V gene data show CDR1 as SGHVS and CDR2 as FNYEAQ. V lost 1 base to trimming and J lost 6 bases; unmatched junction nucleotides: 5. This chain's CDR3 is CASSLEAGGGEQYV. The CDR3 DNA reads as TGTGCCAGCAGCTTAGAGGCGGGAGGAGGCGAGCAGTACGTC.

The genes are TRBV7-2 and TRBJ2-5, with 13 bases matching TRBD2. The length of the CDR3 is 15 residues. Germline lookup yields CDR1 SGHTA and CDR2 FQGNSA. J lost 4 bases, V lost 4 bases, and 3 bases had no gene match. CDR3 sequence (DNA): TGTGCCAGCAGCTCCCGGACTAGCGGGAGAGAGACCCAGTACTTC. Encoded protein: CASSSRTSGRETQYF.

This clone was detected only a few times. This chain uses TRBV2 with TRBJ2-5; D is perhaps TRBD2 (6 bases). Between the trimmed V and J ends, which lost 8 bases and 5 bases, there was a span of 9 bases. The CDR3 length is 11 residues. Germline lookup yields CDR1 SNHLY and CDR2 FYNNEI. The CDR3 loop reads CASGGVETQYF. CDR3 DNA sequence: TGTGCCAGCGGAGGGGTCGAGACCCAGTACTTC.

The chain employs TRBV2 and TRBJ2-2, with 9 bases aligning to TRBD1. CDR1 and CDR2 from the germline V gene are SNHLY and FYNNEI. This CDR3 is built from 16 residues. V was clipped by 11 bases and J by 2 bases; unmatched bases: 12. The CDR3 reads CAAQPRDRVNTGELFF. The CDR3 region has the DNA TGTGCCGCCCAACCCCGGGACAGGGTTAACACCGGGGAGCTGTTTTTT.

The chain joins TRBV5-1 to TRBJ2-3; maybe TRBD2 (7 bases). The germline V gene has CDR1 SGHRS and CDR2 YFSETQ. V dropped 7 bases and J dropped 4 bases, with 19 bases sitting between them. This CDR3 spans 15 amino acids. The CDR3 region has the DNA TGCGCCAGCGATATTGGGGGGGGCTTGTCAGATACGCAGTATTTT. Its translation is CASDIGGGLSDTQYF.